The T cell receptor (beta chain) under discussion was sequenced for a study of radiotherapy plus CTLA-4 blockade in lung cancer (dated by TCRdb to 2016 to 2018). Turning to the overall study: Objective responses occurred in about 19% of enrolled patients, and around 30% achieved disease control.

The library was obtained by the immunoSEQ multiplex PCR assay. Imported from immuneACCESS, the table was reduced by TCRdb to in-frame sequences with V and J called. These copies leave out some clones; in studies compared against another copy, an unresolved V gene accounts for under half, and the cause of the remainder is not known. For this sample the table gives some 98,000 clones, of which approximately 78% were detected only once. 3.4% of the sample goes to the ten largest clones. Sequences MDHEN (CDR1) and SYDVKM (CDR2) are obtained from the germline V gene. Including cysteine and phenylalanine, the CDR3 has 16 amino acids. The entry retains the CDR3 DNA only, 48 bases that are in frame from base 1. The junction shows trimming of 2 bases on V and 3 bases on J, and the gene matches do not reach 9 bases of it. The full study reports these points: The strongest predictors of response were reported to be early dynamic shifts in blood T cell clones along with a rise in serum interferon-beta following radiation. After treatment with radiotherapy and ipilimumab, TCR clones that originated in tumors expanded in peripheral blood.

A remark on this clone: The specificity of this receptor is unknown. No much larger clonotype is one base removed from it; base qualities were not supplied.

In this study, focal radiation therapy paired with CTLA-4 blockade (ipilimumab) was tested in patients who had chemo-refractory metastatic non-small-cell lung cancer. Sequenced here: peripheral blood, sampled from a patient treated with radiotherapy plus ipilimumab. The chain is made from TRBV28 and TRBJ2-5; 7 middle bases align to TRBD2. The sequence derives from a human donor with non-small cell lung cancer who had a partial response to radiotherapy plus ipilimumab. The CDR3 region has the sequence CASSLGAGVREETQYF. The DNA sequence follows: TGTGCCAGCAGTTTAGGTGCGGGAGTCAGGGAAGAGACCCAGTACTTC.